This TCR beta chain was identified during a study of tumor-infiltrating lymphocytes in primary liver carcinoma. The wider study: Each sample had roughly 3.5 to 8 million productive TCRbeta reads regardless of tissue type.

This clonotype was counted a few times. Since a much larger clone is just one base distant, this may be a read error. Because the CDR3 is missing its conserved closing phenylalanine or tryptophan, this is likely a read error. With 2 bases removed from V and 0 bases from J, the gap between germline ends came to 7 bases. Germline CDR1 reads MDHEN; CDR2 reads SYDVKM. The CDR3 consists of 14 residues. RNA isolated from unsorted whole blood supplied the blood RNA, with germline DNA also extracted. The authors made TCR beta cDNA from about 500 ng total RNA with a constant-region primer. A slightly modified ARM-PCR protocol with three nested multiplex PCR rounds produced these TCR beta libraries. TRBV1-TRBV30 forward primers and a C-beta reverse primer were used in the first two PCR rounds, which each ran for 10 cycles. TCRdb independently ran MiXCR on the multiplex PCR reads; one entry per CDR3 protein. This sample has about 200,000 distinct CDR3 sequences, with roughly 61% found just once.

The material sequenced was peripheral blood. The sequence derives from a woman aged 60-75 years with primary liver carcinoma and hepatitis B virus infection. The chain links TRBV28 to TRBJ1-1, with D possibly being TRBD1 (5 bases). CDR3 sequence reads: CASSLTGMNTEAFL. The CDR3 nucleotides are TGTGCCAGCAGTTTAACAGGAATGAACACTGAAGCTTTCTTA.